This T cell receptor beta chain was found in a study of shared clonotypes between healthy human individuals. As handled by the study authors: ImmunoSEQ yielded junction-only sequences lacking quality scores, so filtering differed. The method was immunoSEQ multiplex PCR; TCRdb's version includes in-frame clones alone and lacks a portion of them. The DNA gave D and trimming, while V, J and clone size come from that table. The table includes over 2,000,000 clones, around 93% detected once. The naive CD8 subset, CD45RO-negative cells positively selected for CCR7, excluded terminally differentiated effector memory CD45RA+ cells. Participating donors were healthy, HIV-negative adults free of recent acute infections or vaccinations. CDR1 and CDR2 from the germline V gene are SGHDN and FVKESK. The CDR3 has 14 amino acids. V was shortened by 1 base and J by 0 bases, with 6 bases between the two germline ends.

The source of this sequence is a man younger than 35 in good health. Some clones in this sample may be carry-over from other donors' samples. V usage is TRBV14 and J usage is TRBJ1-1; no reliable D call. The sample was naive CD8+ T cells from PBMCs. CDR3 nucleotides: TGTGCCAGCAGCCAAGTAGGTCTGAACACTGAAGCTTTCTTT. Translation gives CASSQVGLNTEAFF.